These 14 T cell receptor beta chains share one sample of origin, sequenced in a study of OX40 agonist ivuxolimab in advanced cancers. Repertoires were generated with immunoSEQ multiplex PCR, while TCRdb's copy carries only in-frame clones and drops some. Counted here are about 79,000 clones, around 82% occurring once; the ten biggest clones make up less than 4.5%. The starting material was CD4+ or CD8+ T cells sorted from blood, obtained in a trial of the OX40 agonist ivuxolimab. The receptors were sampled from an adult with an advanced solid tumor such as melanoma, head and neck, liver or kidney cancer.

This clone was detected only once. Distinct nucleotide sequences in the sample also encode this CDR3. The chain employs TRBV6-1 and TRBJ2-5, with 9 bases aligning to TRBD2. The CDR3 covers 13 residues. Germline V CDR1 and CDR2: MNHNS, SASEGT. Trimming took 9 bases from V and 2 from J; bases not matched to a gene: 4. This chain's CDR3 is CASLRGGQETQYF. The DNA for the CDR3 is TGTGCCAGTTTGCGGGGGGGACAAGAGACCCAGTACTTC.

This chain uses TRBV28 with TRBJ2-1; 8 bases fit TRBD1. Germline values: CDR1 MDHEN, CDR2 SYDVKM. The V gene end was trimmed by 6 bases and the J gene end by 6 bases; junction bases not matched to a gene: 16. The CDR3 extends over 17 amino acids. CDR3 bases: TGTGCCAGCAGGACCGTAGAGGGCAGGGGGCCGTCCAATGAGCAGTTCTTC. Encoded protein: CASRTVEGRGPSNEQFF.

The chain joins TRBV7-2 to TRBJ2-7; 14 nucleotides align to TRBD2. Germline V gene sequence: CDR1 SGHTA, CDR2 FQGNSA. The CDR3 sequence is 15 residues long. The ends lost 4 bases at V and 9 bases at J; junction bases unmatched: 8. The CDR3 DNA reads TGTGCCAGCAGCTCCGGACTAGCGGGAGGCAGGGTGCAGTACTTC. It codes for CASSSGLAGGRVQYF.

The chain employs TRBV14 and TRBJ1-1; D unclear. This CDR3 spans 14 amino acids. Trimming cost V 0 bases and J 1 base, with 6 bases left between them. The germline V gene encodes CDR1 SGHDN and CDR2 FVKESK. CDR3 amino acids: CASSQDWTNTEAFF. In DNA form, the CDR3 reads TGTGCCAGCAGCCAAGATTGGACGAACACTGAAGCTTTCTTT.

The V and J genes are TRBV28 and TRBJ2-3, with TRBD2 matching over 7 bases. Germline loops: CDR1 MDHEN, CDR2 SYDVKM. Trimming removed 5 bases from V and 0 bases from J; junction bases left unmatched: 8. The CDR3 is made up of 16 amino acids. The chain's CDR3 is CASSPAGSGSTDTQYF. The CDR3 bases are TGTGCCAGCAGTCCCGCGGGTAGCGGGAGCACAGATACGCAGTATTTT.

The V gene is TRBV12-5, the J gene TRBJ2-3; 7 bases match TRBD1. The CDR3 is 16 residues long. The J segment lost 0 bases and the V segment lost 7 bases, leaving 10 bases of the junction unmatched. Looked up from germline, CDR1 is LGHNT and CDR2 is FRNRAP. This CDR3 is CASATTGFRSTDTQYF. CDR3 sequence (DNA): TGTGCTAGTGCGACGACAGGGTTCCGTAGCACAGATACGCAGTATTTT.

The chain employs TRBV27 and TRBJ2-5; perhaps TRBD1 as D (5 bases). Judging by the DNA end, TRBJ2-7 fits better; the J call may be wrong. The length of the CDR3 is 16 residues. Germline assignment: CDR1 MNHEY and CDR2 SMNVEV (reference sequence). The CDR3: CASSPKGMQGIYEQYF. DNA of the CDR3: TGTGCCAGCAGTCCAAAGGGAATGCAGGGAATCTACGAGCAGTACTTC.

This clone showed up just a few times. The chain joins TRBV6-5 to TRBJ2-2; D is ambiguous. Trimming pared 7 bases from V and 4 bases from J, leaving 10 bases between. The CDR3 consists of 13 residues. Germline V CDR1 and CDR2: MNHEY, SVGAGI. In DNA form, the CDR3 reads TGTGCCAGCATCTCACCCTCCACCGGGGAGCTGTTTTTT. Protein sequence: CASISPSTGELFF.

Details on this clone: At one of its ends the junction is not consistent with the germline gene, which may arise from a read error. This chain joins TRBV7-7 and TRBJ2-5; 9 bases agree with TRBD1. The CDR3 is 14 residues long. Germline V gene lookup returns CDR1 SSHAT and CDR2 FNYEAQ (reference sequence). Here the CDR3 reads CASSSTGGAGTQYF. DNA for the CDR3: TGTGCTAGCAGCTCAACAGGGGGCGCGGGGACCCAGTACTTC. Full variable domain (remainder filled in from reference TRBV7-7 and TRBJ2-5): GAGVSQSPRYKVTKRGQDVTLRCDPISSHATLYWYQQALGQGPEFLTYFNYEAQPDKSGLPSDRFSAERPEGSISTLTIQRTEQRDSAMYRCASSSTGGAGTQYFGPGTRLLVL.

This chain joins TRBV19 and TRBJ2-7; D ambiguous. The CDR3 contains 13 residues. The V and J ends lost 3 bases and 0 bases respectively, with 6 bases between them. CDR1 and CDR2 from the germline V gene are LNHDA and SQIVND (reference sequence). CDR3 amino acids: CASSIGSSYEQYF. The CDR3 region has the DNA TGTGCCAGTAGTATCGGCAGCTCCTACGAGCAGTACTTC.

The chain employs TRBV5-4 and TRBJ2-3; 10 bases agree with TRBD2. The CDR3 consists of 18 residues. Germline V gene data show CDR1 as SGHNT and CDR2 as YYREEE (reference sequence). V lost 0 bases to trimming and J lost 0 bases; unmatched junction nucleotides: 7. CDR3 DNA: TGTGCCAGCAGCTTGGGGGGGTTAGCGGGAGGTAGCACAGATACGCAGTATTTT. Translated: CASSLGGLAGGSTDTQYF.

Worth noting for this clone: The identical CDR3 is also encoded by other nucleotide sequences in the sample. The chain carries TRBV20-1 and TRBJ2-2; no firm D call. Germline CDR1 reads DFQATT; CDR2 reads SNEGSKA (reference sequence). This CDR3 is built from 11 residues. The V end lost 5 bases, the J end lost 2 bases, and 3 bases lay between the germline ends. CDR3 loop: CSAQNTGELFF. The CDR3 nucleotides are TGCAGTGCTCAAAACACCGGGGAGCTGTTTTTT.

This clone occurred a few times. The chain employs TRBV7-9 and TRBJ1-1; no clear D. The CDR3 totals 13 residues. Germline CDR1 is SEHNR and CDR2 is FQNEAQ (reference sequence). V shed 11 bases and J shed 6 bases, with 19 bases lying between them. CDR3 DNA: TGTGCCTACGACGCCGGGATACCCCCTGAAGCTTTCTTT. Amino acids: CAYDAGIPPEAFF.

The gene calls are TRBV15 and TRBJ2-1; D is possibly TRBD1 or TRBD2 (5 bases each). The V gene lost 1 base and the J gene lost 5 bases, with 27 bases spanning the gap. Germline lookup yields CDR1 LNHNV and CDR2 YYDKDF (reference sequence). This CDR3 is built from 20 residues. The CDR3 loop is CATSRVGVKGWGIRHNEQFF. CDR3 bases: TGTGCCACCAGCAGAGTAGGGGTTAAGGGTTGGGGGATTCGACACAATGAGCAGTTCTTC.